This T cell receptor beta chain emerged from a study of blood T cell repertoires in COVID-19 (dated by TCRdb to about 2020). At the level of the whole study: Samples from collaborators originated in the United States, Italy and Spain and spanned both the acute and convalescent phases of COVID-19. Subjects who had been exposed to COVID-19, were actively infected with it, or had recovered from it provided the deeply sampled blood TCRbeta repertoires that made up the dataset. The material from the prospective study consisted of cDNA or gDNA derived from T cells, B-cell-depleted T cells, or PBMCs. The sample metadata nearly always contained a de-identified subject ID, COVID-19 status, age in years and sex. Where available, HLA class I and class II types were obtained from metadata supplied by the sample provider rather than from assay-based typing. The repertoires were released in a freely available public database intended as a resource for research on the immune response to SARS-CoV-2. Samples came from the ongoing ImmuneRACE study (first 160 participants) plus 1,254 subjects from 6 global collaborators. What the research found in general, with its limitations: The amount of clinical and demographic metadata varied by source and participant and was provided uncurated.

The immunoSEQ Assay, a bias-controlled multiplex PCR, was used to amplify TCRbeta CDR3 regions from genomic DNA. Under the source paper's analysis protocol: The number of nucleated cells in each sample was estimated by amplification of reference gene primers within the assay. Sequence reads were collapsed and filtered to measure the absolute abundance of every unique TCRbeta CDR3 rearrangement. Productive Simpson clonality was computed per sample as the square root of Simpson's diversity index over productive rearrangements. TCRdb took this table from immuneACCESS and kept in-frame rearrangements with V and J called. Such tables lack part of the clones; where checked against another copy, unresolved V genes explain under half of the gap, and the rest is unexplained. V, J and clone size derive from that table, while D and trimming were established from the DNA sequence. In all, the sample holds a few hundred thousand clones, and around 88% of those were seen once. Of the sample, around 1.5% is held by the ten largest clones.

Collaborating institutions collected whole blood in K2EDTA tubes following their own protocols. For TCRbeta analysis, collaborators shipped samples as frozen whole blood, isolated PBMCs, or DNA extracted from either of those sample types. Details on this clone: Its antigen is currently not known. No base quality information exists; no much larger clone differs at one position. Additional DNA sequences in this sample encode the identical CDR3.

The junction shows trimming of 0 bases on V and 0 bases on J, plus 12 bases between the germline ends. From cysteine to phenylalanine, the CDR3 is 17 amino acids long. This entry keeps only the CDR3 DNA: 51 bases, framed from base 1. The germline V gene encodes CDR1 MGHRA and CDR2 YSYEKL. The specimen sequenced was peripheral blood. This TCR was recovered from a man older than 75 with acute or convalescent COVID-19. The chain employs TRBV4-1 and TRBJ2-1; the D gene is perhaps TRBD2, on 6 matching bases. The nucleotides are TGCGCCAGCAGCCAAGATCCCTCCGGGAGCTCCTACAATGAGCAGTTCTTC. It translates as CASSQDPSGSSYNEQFF.